This TCR beta chain was recorded in a study of vaccination effects on CD4 cells after COVID-19. Study-level background: ViraFEST expansion of antigen-specific CD4+ T cells with viral peptide pools preceded sequencing. It was a median of 72 days after the second dose that post-vaccine samples were obtained.

Cells that had been cultured for 10 days were the source of isolated CD4+ T cells. As their vaccination, participants received two doses of either BNT162b2 or mRNA-1273. Points on this clone: Its antigen is not identified.

TCRdb's table, derived via immunoSEQ multiplex PCR, lists solely in-frame clones and lacks some. The table has some 40,000 clones, approximately 70% seen once. CDR1 is MNHNS, CDR2 SASEGT, per germline. The ends were cut back, 2 bases at V and 6 bases at J, with 4 bases in the middle. The CDR3 extends over 11 amino acids. J is TRBJ1-1 and V is TRBV6-1; D is unclear. The TCR originated in a human donor who received a COVID-19 vaccine. This specimen consisted of CD4+ T cells from PBMCs cultured without peptide, obtained after COVID-19 vaccination. In DNA, the CDR3 is TGTGCCAGCAGTGAAATCTCTGAAGCTTTCTTT. It is translated as CASSEISEAFF.